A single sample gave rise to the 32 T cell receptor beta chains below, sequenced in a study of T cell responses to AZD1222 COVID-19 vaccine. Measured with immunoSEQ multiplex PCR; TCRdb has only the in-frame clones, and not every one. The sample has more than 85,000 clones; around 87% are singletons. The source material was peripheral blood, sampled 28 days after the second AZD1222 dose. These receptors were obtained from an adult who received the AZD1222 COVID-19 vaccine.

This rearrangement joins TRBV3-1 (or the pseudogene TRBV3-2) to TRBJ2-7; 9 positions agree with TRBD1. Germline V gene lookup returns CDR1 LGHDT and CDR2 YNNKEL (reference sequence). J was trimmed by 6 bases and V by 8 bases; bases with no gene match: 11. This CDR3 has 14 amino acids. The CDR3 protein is CASLTEGTGSEQYF. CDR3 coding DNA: TGTGCCAGCCTAACAGAAGGGACAGGGTCCGAGCAGTACTTC.

As DNA, the CDR3 is TGTGCCACCAAGGAATTGGGACAGAAAAACATTCAGTACTTC. Protein product: CATKELGQKNIQYF. The chain couples TRBV2 to TRBJ2-4, with TRBD1 matching over 7 bases. This CDR3 region has 14 residues. The germline V gene encodes CDR1 SNHLY and CDR2 FYNNEI. Trimming removed 10 bases from V and 4 bases from J; junction bases left unmatched: 10.

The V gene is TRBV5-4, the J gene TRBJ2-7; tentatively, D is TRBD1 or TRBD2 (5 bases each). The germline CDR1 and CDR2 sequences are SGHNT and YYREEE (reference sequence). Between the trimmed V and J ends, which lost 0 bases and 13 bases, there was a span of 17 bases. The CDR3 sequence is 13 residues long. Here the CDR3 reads CASSLGGNYKGYF. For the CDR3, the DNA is TGTGCCAGCAGCTTGGGGGGGAACTACAAGGGCTACTTC.

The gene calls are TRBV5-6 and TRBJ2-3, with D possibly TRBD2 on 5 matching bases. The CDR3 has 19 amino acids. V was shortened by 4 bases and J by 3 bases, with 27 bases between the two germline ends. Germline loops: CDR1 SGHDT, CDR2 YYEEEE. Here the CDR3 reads CASSPSGGGLLGRTDTQYF. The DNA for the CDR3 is TGTGCCAGCAGCCCATCCGGAGGTGGTTTACTAGGCCGGACAGATACGCAGTATTTT.

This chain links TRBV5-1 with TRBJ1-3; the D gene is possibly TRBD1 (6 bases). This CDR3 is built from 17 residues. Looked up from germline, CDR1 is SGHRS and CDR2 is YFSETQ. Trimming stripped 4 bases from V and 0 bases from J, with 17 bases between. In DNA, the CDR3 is TGCGCCAGCAGCAGGCAACAGGGCCCCAACTCTGGAAACACCATATATTTT. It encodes CASSRQQGPNSGNTIYF.

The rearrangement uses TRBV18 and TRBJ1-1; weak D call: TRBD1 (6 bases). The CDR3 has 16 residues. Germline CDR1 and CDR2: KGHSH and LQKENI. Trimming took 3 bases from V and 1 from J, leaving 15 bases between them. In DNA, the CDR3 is TGTGCCAGCTCACCGGAAATAGGGGGAGAGAACACTGAAGCTTTCTTT. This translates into CASSPEIGGENTEAFF.

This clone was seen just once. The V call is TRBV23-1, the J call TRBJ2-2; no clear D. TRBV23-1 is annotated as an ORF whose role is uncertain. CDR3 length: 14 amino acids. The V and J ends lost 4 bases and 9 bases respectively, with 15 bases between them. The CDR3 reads CASSRRKVRRELFF. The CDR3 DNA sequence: TGCGCCAGCAGTCGCAGGAAGGTCAGACGGGAGCTGTTTTTT.

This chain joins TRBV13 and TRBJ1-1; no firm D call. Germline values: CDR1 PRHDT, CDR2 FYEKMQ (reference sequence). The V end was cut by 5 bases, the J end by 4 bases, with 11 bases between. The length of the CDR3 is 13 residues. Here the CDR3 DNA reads TGTGCCAGCAGCGTCCCGGTGGGCACTGAAGCTTTCTTT. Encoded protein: CASSVPVGTEAFF.

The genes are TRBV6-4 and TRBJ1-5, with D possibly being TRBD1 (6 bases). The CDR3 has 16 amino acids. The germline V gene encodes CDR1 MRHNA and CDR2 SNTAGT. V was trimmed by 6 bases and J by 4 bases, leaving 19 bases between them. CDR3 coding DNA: TGTGCCAGCAGAGGAATAGGACAGTTTTCAAATCAGCCCCAGCATTTT. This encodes CASRGIGQFSNQPQHF.

CDR3 sequence reads: CASSLGGGLADTQYF. The CDR3 DNA reads TGTGCCAGCAGCCTAGGGGGGGGGCTGGCAGATACGCAGTATTTT. This chain uses TRBV11-1 with TRBJ2-3; possible D gene TRBD2, 7 bases. The V and J ends lost 5 bases and 4 bases respectively, with 16 bases between them. The CDR3 extends over 15 amino acids. Germline CDR1 SGHAT, CDR2 FQDESV (reference sequence).

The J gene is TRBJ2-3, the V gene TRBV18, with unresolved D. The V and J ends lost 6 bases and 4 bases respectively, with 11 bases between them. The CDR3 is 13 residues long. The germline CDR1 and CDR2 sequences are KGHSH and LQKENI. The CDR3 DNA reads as TGTGCCAGCTCCCTTATAGACCCAGATACGCAGTATTTT. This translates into CASSLIDPDTQYF.

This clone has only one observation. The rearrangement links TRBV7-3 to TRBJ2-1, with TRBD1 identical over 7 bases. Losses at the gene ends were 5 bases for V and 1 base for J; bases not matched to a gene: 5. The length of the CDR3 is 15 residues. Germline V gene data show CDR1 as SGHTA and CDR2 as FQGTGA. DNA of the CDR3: TGTGCCAGCAGCGTTGACAGGGTTTCCTACAATGAGCAGTTCTTC. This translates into CASSVDRVSYNEQFF.

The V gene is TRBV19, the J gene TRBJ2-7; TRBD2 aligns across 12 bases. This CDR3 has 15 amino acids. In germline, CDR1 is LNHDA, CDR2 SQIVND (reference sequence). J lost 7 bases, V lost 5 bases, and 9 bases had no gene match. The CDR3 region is CASSPTSGSMGEQYF. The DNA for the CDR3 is TGTGCCAGTAGTCCGACTAGCGGGAGTATGGGTGAGCAGTACTTC.

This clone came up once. CDR3 bases: TGTGCCAGCTCACCAAAGGAAGGAAACACCATATATTTT. Amino acids: CASSPKEGNTIYF. The V and J genes are TRBV18 and TRBJ1-3; D is undetermined. Germline V gene data show CDR1 as KGHSH and CDR2 as LQKENI. V gave up 2 bases and J gave up 4 bases, with 6 bases separating them. The CDR3 loop spans 13 amino acids.

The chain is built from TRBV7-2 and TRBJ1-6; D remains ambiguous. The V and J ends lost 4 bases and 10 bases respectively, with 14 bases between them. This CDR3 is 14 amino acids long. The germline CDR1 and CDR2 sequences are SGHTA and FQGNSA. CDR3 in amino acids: CASSSLGGSSPLHF. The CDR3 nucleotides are TGTGCCAGCAGCTCCCTGGGTGGGTCCTCACCCCTCCACTTT. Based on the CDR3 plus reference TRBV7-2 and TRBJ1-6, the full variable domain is GAGVSQSPSNKVTEKGKDVELRCDPISGHTALYWYRQSLGQGLEFLIYFQGNSAPDKSGLPSDRFSAERTGGSVSTLTIQRTQQEDSAVYLCASSSLGGSSPLHFGNGTRLTVT.

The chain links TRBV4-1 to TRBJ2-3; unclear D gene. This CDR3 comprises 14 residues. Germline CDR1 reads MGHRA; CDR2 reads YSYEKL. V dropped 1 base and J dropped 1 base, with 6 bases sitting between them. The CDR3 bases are TGCGCCAGCAGCCAAGGCGCGGGCACAGATACGCAGTATTTT. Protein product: CASSQGAGTDTQYF.

The CDR3 sequence: CASSRDSTDTQYF. The CDR3 DNA sequence: TGTGCCAGCAGCCGGGACTCGACAGATACGCAGTATTTT. The chain is built from TRBV6-2 or TRBV6-3 and TRBJ2-3, with D possibly TRBD2 on 6 matching bases. Trimming pared 6 bases from V and 3 bases from J, leaving 10 bases between. From germline, CDR1 is MNHEY and CDR2 SVGEGT. This CDR3 region has 13 residues.

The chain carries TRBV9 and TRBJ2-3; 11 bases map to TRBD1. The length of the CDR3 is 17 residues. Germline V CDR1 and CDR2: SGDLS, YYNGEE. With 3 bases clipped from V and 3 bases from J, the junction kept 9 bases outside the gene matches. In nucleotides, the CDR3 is TGTGCCAGCAGCGATACACTCCGGGACAGGGGGACAGATACGCAGTATTTT. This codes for CASSDTLRDRGTDTQYF.

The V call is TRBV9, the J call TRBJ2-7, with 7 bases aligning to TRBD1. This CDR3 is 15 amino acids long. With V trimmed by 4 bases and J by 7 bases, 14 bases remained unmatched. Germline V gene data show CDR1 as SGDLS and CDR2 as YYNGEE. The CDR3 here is CASSTTDRAVGEQYF. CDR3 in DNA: TGTGCCAGCAGCACGACAGACAGGGCGGTGGGGGAGCAGTACTTC.

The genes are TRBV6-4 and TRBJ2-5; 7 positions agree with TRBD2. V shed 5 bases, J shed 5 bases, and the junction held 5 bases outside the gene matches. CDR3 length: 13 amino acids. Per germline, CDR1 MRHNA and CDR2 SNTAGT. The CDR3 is CASSPREHETQYF. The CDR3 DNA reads TGTGCCAGCAGTCCGCGGGAGCACGAGACCCAGTACTTC.

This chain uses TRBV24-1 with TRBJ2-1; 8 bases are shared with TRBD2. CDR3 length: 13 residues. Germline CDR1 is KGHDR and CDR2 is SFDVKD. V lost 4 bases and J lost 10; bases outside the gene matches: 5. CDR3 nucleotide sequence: TGTGCCACCAGTGACCCGGGAGGGCGGGAGCAGTTCTTC. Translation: CATSDPGGREQFF.

Here the CDR3 reads CASTGGNYGYTF. The CDR3 DNA is TGTGCCAGCACAGGGGGGAACTATGGCTACACCTTC. The chain carries TRBV6-5 and TRBJ1-2, with 7 bases lining up with TRBD1. Unmatched junction bases numbered 1, after V lost 7 bases and J lost 2 bases. Germline V CDR1 and CDR2: MNHEY, SVGAGI. The CDR3 is 12 amino acids.

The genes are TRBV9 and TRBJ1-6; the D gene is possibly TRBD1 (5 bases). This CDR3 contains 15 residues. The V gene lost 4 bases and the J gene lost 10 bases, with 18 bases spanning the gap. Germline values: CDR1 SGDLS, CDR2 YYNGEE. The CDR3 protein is CASSSTHGGGSPLHF. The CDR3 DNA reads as TGTGCCAGCAGCTCCACTCATGGGGGGGGGTCACCCCTCCACTTT.

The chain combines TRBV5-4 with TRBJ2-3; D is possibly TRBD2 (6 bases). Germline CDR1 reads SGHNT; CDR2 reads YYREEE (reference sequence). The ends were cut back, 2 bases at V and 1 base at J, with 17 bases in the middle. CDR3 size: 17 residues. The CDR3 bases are TGTGCCAGCAGCTTACCCGCTCCGGGACTCGGCACAGATACGCAGTATTTT. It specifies CASSLPAPGLGTDTQYF.

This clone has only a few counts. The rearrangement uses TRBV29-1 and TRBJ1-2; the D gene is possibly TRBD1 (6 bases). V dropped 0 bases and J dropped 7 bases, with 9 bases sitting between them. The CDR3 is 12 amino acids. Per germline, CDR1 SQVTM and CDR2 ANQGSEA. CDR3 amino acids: CSVEEGGGGYTF. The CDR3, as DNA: TGCAGCGTTGAAGAAGGGGGAGGTGGCTACACCTTC.

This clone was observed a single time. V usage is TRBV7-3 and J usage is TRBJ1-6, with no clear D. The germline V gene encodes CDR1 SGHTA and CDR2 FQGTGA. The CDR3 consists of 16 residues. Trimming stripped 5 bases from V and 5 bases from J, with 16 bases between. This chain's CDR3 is CASSLAVPPNNSPLHF. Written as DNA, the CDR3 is TGTGCCAGCAGCCTAGCAGTACCTCCTAATAATTCACCCCTCCACTTT.

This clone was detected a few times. The CDR3 spells CAISESIGQGDSNQPQHF. In DNA, the CDR3 is TGTGCCATCAGTGAGTCGATTGGACAGGGAGATAGCAATCAGCCCCAGCATTTT. The chain combines TRBV10-3 with TRBJ1-5, with 8 bases that match TRBD1. The V segment lost 0 bases and the J segment 0 bases; nucleotides outside the gene matches: 7. There are 18 residues in the CDR3. Germline loops: CDR1 ENHRY, CDR2 SYGVKD.

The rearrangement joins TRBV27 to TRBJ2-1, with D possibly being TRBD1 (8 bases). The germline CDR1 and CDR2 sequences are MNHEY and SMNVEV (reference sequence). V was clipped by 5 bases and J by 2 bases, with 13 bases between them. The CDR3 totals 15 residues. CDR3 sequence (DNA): TGTGCCAGCAGTCGGACAGGGAGGGCCTACAATGAGCAGTTCTTC. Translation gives CASSRTGRAYNEQFF.

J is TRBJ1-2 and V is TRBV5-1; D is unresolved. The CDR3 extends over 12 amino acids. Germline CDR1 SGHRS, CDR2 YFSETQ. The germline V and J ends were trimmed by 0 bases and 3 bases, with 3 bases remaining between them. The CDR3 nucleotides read TGCGCCAGCAGCTTGGGGGACTATGGCTACACCTTC. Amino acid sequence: CASSLGDYGYTF.

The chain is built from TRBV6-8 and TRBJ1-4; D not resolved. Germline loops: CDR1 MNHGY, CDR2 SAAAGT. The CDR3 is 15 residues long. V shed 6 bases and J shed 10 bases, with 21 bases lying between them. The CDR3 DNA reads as TGTGCCAGCAGCCATTTTGGTGGCAATTGGGGAAAACTGTTTTTT. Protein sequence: CASSHFGGNWGKLFF.

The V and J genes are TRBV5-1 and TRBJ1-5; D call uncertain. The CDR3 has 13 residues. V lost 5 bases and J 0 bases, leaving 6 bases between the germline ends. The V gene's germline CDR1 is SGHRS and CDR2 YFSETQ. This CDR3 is CASRENSNQPQHF. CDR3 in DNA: TGCGCCAGCAGGGAGAATAGCAATCAGCCCCAGCATTTT.

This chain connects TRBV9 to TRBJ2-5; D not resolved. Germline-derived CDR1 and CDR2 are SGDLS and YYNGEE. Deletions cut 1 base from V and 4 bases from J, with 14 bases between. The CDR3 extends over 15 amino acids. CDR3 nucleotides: TGTGCCAGCAGCGTAAACGGACGTTTGAGAGAGACCCAGTACTTC. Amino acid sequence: CASSVNGRLRETQYF.